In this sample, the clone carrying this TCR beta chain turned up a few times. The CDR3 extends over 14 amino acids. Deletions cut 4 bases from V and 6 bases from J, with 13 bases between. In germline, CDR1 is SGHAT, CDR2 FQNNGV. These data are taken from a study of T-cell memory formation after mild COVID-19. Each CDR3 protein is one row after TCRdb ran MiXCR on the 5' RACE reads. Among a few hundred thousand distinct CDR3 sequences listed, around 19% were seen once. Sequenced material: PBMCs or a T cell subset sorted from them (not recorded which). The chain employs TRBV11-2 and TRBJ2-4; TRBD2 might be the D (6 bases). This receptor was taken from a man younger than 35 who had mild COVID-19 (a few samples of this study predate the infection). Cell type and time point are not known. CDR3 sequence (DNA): TGTGCCAGCAGCTCCCCCAAGGGAGGAAACATTCAGTACTTC. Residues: CASSSPKGGNIQYF.